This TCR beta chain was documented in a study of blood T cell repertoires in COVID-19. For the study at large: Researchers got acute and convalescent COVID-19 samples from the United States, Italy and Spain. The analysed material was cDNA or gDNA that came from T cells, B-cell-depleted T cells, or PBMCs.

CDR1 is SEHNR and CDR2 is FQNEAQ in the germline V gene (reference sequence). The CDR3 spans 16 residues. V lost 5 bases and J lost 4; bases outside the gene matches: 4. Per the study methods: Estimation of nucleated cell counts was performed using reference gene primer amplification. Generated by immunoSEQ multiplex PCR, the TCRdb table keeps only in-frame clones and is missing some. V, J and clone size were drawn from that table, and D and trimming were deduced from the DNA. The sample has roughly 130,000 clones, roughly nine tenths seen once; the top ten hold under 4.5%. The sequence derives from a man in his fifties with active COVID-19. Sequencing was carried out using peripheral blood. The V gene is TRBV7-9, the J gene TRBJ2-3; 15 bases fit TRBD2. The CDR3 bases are TGTGCCAGCAGCCTAGGACTAGCGGGAGGGCCAGATACGCAGTATTTT. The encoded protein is CASSLGLAGGPDTQYF.